The entry below describes one T cell receptor (beta chain). Its antigen is undetermined. The data were obtained in a study of cytomegalovirus exposure and HLA in healthy donors. Findings and caveats of the study: There were approximately 150 TCR beta chains listed as cytomegalovirus-associated. Data from an earlier analysis indicated that most TCR beta V segments were productive either about 90% or about 30% of the time.

Germline CDR1 SNHLY, CDR2 FYNNEI. V lost 1 base to trimming and J lost 4 bases; unmatched junction nucleotides: 1. CDR3 size: 15 residues. Researchers ran the PCR with 60 Vbeta and 13 Jbeta primers. TCRdb's table, derived via immunoSEQ multiplex PCR, lists solely in-frame clones and lacks some. The sample has about 270,000 clones; about 66% are singletons. The rearrangement uses TRBV2 and TRBJ2-1; 10 nucleotides align to TRBD2. The source of this sequence is a female donor in good health and CMV-seronegative. The material sequenced was PBMCs. The CDR3 loop reads CASSEELAGYNEQFF. For the CDR3, the DNA is TGTGCCAGCAGTGAAGAACTAGCGGGGTACAATGAGCAGTTCTTC.